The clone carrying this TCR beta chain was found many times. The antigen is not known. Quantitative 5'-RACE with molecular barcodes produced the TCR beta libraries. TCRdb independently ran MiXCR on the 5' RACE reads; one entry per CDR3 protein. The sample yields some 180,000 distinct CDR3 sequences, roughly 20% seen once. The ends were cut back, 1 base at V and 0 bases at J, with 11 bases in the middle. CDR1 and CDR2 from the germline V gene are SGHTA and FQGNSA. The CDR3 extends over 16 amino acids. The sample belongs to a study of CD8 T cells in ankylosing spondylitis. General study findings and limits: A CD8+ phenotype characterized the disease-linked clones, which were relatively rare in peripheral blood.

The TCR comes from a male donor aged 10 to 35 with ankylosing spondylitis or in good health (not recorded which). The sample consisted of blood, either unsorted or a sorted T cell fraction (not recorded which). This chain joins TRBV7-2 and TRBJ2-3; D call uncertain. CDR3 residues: CASSLVEQTSTDTQYF. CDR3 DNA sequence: TGTGCCAGCAGCTTAGTCGAACAGACTAGCACAGATACGCAGTATTTT.